The sequence of this T cell receptor beta chain was determined in a study of beta chain features in type 1 diabetes. The V and J ends lost 3 bases and 8 bases, in that order; junction bases with no gene match: 7. Germline assignment: CDR1 MNHEY and CDR2 SVGAGI. The CDR3 extends over 15 amino acids. Note on this clone: Its specificity is not known.

Of the isolated RNA, all was reverse transcribed, and so the sequenced material was expressed TCRB transcripts. Profiling relied on immunoSEQ multiplex PCR, and the TCRdb table lists in-frame clones only, not all of them. Among 300,000 to 350,000 clones listed, approximately 13% were seen once. Notes on the study in general: Patients with Type 1 diabetes showed moderately but significantly shorter TCRB CDR3s in all four CD4+ subsets.

This sequence originates from a woman aged 18-30 years with type 1 diabetes. The chain joins TRBV6-5 to TRBJ2-1; TRBD1 aligns across 10 bases. The specimen was naive CD4+ T cells from blood. The CDR3 coding sequence is TGTGCCAGCAGTTATTCTGACAGGGGGCTAGATGAGCAGTTCTTC. Translation gives CASSYSDRGLDEQFF.